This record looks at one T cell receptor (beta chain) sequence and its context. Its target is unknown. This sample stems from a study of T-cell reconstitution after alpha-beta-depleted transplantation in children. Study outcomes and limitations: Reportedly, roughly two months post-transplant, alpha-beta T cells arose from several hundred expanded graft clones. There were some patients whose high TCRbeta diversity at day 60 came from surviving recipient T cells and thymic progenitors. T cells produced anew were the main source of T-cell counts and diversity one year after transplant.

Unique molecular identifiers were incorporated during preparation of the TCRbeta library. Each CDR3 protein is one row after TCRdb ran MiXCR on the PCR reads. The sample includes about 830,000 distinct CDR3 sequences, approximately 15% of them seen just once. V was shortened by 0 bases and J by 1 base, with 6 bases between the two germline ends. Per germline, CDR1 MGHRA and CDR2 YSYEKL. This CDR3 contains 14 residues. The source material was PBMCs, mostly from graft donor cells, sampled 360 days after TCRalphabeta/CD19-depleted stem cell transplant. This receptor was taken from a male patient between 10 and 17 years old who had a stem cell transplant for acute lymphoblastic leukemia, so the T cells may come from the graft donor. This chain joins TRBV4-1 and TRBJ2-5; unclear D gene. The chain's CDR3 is CASSQDIAQETQYF. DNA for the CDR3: TGCGCCAGCAGCCAAGACATCGCCCAAGAGACCCAGTACTTC.